The following is a T cell receptor beta chain sequence with its context. Its antigen is undetermined. This CDR3 region has 11 residues. Germline values: CDR1 MDHEN, CDR2 SYDVKM. The V gene lost 4 bases and the J gene lost 9 bases, with 7 bases spanning the gap. An even split of each subset's genomic DNA across several immunoSEQ plates was performed. In the original workflow: ImmunoSEQ yielded junction-only sequences lacking quality scores, so filtering differed. Some clones are missing from TCRdb's copy, which holds only in-frame ones; the method was immunoSEQ multiplex PCR. V, J and clone size reflect that table, while D and trimming were determined from the DNA. The sample includes 2 million to 2.5 million clones, around 95% of them seen just once. This specimen comes from a study of shared clonotypes between healthy human individuals. General study results and limits: Researchers found naive subsets generally carried larger estimated richness than memory subsets.

The receptor's source is a man younger than 35 in good health. The chain has TRBV28 and TRBJ2-1; D unclear. Sequenced: naive CD4+ T cells sorted from blood. Subset here: CD45RA+ positively selected. CDR3 amino acids: CASSSPPEQFF. The CDR3 coding sequence is TGTGCCAGCAGTTCCCCTCCTGAGCAGTTCTTC.